These 28 T cell receptor beta chains originate from one sample sequenced in a study of early T cells in non-severe SARS-CoV-2 infection. TCRdb itself ran the 5' RACE reads through MiXCR, one entry per CDR3 protein. The sample holds approximately 83,000 distinct CDR3 sequences; 11% to 15% are singletons and the top ten take approximately 9.9%. The sequenced sample was whole blood. The origin of the receptors is an adult who was a healthcare worker with PCR-confirmed SARS-CoV-2 infection or an uninfected control (not recorded which).

The rearrangement links TRBV6-1 to TRBJ2-2, with D possibly being TRBD2 (5 bases). V lost 8 bases and J 4 bases, leaving 14 bases between the germline ends. Germline values: CDR1 MNHNS, CDR2 SASEGT. The CDR3 is 14 residues long. CDR3 sequence reads: CASVLRDPTGELFF. CDR3 DNA: TGTGCCAGCGTACTCCGGGATCCCACCGGGGAGCTGTTTTTT.

This chain links TRBV28 with TRBJ2-7; the match to TRBD1 covers 9 bases. This CDR3 comprises 14 residues. V lost 5 bases, J lost 6 bases, and 8 bases stayed unmatched. CDR1 and CDR2 (germline): MDHEN, SYDVKM. The CDR3 DNA reads as TGTGCCAGCAGTATGGGGGGACAGGGCATCGAGCAGTACTTC. Translation: CASSMGGQGIEQYF.

This clonotype was picked up a small number of times. The J gene is TRBJ1-1, the V gene TRBV20-1; D remains unclear. The CDR3 totals 14 residues. Germline V lookup: CDR1 DFQATT, CDR2 SNEGSKA (reference sequence). V was clipped by 0 bases and J by 1 base, with 9 bases between them. CDR3 coding DNA: TGCAGTGCTAGAGAGGTTGTACAGAACACTGAAGCTTTCTTT. The encoded protein is CSAREVVQNTEAFF.

This clonotype was counted many times. This sequence joins TRBV6-2 or TRBV6-3 and TRBJ2-6; D possibly corresponds to TRBD1 (6 bases). CDR3 size: 15 residues. Per germline, CDR1 MNHEY and CDR2 SVGEGT. Trimming pared 6 bases from V and 1 base from J, leaving 10 bases between. The CDR3 loop is CASSPQGSGANVLTF. CDR3 nucleotide sequence: TGTGCCAGCAGCCCACAGGGTTCTGGGGCCAACGTCCTGACTTTC.

The chain recombines TRBV7-8 with TRBJ1-4; a possible D gene is TRBD1 (5 bases). Deletions cut 4 bases from V and 0 bases from J, with 9 bases between. This CDR3 has 15 amino acids. Looked up from germline, CDR1 is SGHVS and CDR2 is FQNEAQ. CDR3 DNA: TGTGCCAGCAGCTACCACAGGACAACTAATGAAAAACTGTTTTTT. It specifies CASSYHRTTNEKLFF.

The V gene is TRBV9, the J gene TRBJ2-7; no definite D call. Between the trimmed V and J ends, which lost 0 bases and 5 bases, there was a span of 12 bases. The CDR3 sequence is 14 residues long. CDR1 and CDR2 from the germline V gene are SGDLS and YYNGEE. CDR3 sequence (DNA): TGTGCCAGCAGCGTAGAGGGTGTCGTCCACGAGCAGTACTTC. This codes for CASSVEGVVHEQYF.

Many counts were recorded for this clonotype. The V call is TRBV14, the J call TRBJ1-2; D unclear. This CDR3 spans 15 amino acids. CDR1 SGHDN and CDR2 FVKESK come from the germline V gene. V dropped 0 bases and J dropped 4 bases, with 12 bases sitting between them. The CDR3 DNA reads TGTGCCAGCAGCCAAGATCTTACCGGCAGCTATGGCTACACCTTC. It encodes CASSQDLTGSYGYTF.

The chain has TRBV6-6 and TRBJ2-3; TRBD2 matches at 14 bases. This CDR3 comprises 15 residues. Germline values: CDR1 MNHNY, CDR2 SVGAGI (reference sequence). Trimming removed 6 bases from V and 6 bases from J; junction bases left unmatched: 5. In DNA form, the CDR3 reads TGTGCCAGCAGCCTCGGGACTAGCGGGGGTGATACGCAGTATTTT. This encodes CASSLGTSGGDTQYF.

This clonotype was counted between two and nine times. The chain carries TRBV19 and TRBJ2-7, with D unclear. The V and J ends lost 2 bases and 0 bases respectively, with 5 bases between them. Germline CDR1 reads LNHDA; CDR2 reads SQIVND (reference sequence). The CDR3 runs 13 residues. CDR3: CASSIQSSYEQYF. The CDR3 nucleotides are TGTGCCAGTAGTATACAGAGCTCCTACGAGCAGTACTTC.

This clonotype showed up just once. The chain joins TRBV29-1 to TRBJ1-2; D is unresolved. This CDR3 is 14 amino acids long. Germline CDR1 and CDR2: SQVTM and ANQGSEA. Trimming stripped 2 bases from V and 3 bases from J, with 13 bases between. The CDR3, as DNA: TGCAGCGTTGAACCGAGCGGAGGGTACTATGGCTACACCTTC. This gives the protein CSVEPSGGYYGYTF.

V usage is TRBV4-3 and J usage is TRBJ1-3; 7 bases align to TRBD1. Germline lookup yields CDR1 LGHNA and CDR2 YSLEER. The ends lost 1 base at V and 7 bases at J; junction bases unmatched: 7. There are 15 residues in the CDR3. CDR3: CASSQVGRGGNTIYF. The CDR3 nucleotides are TGCGCCAGCAGCCAAGTGGGCAGGGGGGGTAACACCATATATTTT.

V gene TRBV28 combines with J gene TRBJ1-6; D is unclear. The CDR3 covers 15 residues. CDR1 is MDHEN, CDR2 SYDVKM, per germline. V lost 6 bases, J lost 7 bases, and 16 bases lay in between. The CDR3, as DNA: TGTGCCAGCAGCAACCCGACACTATTAAATTCACCCCTCCACTTT. Amino acid sequence: CASSNPTLLNSPLHF.

This clonotype was seen repeatedly, ten times or more. The J gene is TRBJ1-3, the V gene TRBV11-2, with a tentative D call TRBD1 (6 bases). Germline assignment: CDR1 SGHAT and CDR2 FQNNGV. V was cut by 4 bases and J by 4 bases, with 20 bases left in between. The CDR3 covers 17 residues. DNA for the CDR3: TGTGCCAGCAGCTCCCTGCGGGGGGCTCTTGCGGGAAACACCATATATTTT. Amino acid sequence: CASSSLRGALAGNTIYF.

Only a few counts were recorded for this clonotype. The J gene is TRBJ1-6, the V gene TRBV25-1; D remains ambiguous. With 5 bases removed from V and 6 bases from J, the gap between germline ends came to 11 bases. This CDR3 is built from 14 residues. Germline CDR1 reads MGHDK; CDR2 reads SYGVNS. The chain's CDR3 is CASSTTRFNSPLHF. For the CDR3, the DNA is TGTGCCAGCAGTACGACGAGGTTTAATTCACCCCTCCACTTT.

In its sample, this clonotype was seen a few times. The chain uses TRBV5-1 and TRBJ1-1; 7 bases align to TRBD1. Germline V gene lookup returns CDR1 SGHRS and CDR2 YFSETQ. The junction had 16 bases not matched to a gene; V was cut back by 4 bases and J by 7 bases. The CDR3 runs to 16 residues. CDR3: CASSQSETGRKGEAFF. DNA of the CDR3: TGCGCCAGCAGCCAGAGCGAGACAGGGCGTAAAGGTGAAGCTTTCTTT.

The chain recombines TRBV6-1 with TRBJ2-5, with no clear D. Between the trimmed V and J ends, which lost 6 bases and 2 bases, there was a span of 7 bases. CDR3 length: 12 amino acids. Looked up from germline, CDR1 is MNHNS and CDR2 is SASEGT. CDR3 DNA: TGTGCCAGCAGGAGAAGTCAAGAGACCCAGTACTTC. It yields the protein CASRRSQETQYF.

This clonotype is medium-sized (0.01 to 0.1%). The V and J genes are TRBV6-4 and TRBJ2-7, with 12 bases identical to TRBD2. CDR1 and CDR2 from the germline V gene are MRHNA and SNTAGT. The CDR3 totals 15 residues. V was pared by 3 bases and J by 2 bases, with 2 bases of the junction left unmatched. The CDR3 spells CASSELAGGAYEQYF. The CDR3 DNA reads as TGTGCCAGCAGTGAACTAGCGGGGGGAGCCTACGAGCAGTACTTC.

This clonotype has a handful of counts. V usage is TRBV14 and J usage is TRBJ2-5; 7 bases fit TRBD1. V gave up 5 bases and J gave up 2 bases; unmatched junction bases: 8. Per germline, CDR1 SGHDN and CDR2 FVKESK. The CDR3 length is 15 residues. The CDR3 reads CASSTQGQTQETQYF. For the CDR3, the DNA is TGTGCCAGCAGCACCCAGGGACAGACTCAAGAGACCCAGTACTTC.

V usage is TRBV2 and J usage is TRBJ1-1, with D uncertain. The CDR3 length is 14 residues. The V end was cut by 4 bases, the J end by 0 bases, with 9 bases between. CDR1 SNHLY and CDR2 FYNNEI come from the germline V gene. CDR3 protein: CASSVVSLNTEAFF. CDR3 in DNA: TGTGCCAGCAGTGTGGTCAGCTTGAACACTGAAGCTTTCTTT.

This clonotype was recorded many times. This sequence joins TRBV12-3 or TRBV12-4 and TRBJ1-1; a weak D match, TRBD1 (6 bases). This CDR3 comprises 12 residues. V lost 6 bases, J lost 6 bases, and 11 bases lay in between. The CDR3 protein is CASSQRQAEAFF. The CDR3 DNA follows: TGTGCCAGCAGCCAAAGACAGGCTGAAGCTTTCTTT.

This clonotype occurred a few times. The V gene is TRBV7-2, the J gene TRBJ2-1, with D perhaps TRBD2 (6 bases). V was shortened by 8 bases and J by 3 bases, with 8 bases between the two germline ends. This CDR3 region has 12 residues. The germline gives CDR1 SGHTA, CDR2 FQGNSA. Written as DNA, the CDR3 is TGTGCCAGCGGCGGGGTCTACAATGAGCAGTTCTTC. Its protein is CASGGVYNEQFF.

This clonotype was observed many times. CDR3 sequence reads: CASSLTGSYEQYF. CDR3 in DNA: TGTGCCAGCAGCTTGACCGGCTCCTACGAGCAGTACTTC. The genes are TRBV5-4 and TRBJ2-7; D remains unclear. The CDR3 spans 13 residues. Germline lookup yields CDR1 SGHNT and CDR2 YYREEE (reference sequence). V lost 1 base and J 0 bases, leaving 5 bases between the germline ends.

This clonotype has only a few counts. The CDR3 sequence: CASSLSRGDFEQFF. CDR3 in DNA: TGTGCCAGCAGTTTATCGCGGGGGGACTTTGAGCAGTTCTTC. The chain uses TRBV12-3 or TRBV12-4 and TRBJ2-1; 8 positions agree with TRBD2. The CDR3 spans 14 residues. Germline trimming cut 2 bases from V and 9 bases from J; bases unmatched to any gene: 6.

This clonotype was counted between two and nine times. The chain carries TRBV20-1 and TRBJ2-2, with 12 nucleotides matching TRBD2. Germline V gene data show CDR1 as DFQATT and CDR2 as SNEGSKA (reference sequence). The CDR3 is 16 residues long. Trimming cost V 2 bases and J 7 bases; bases outside gene matches: 8. As DNA, the CDR3 is TGCAGTGCTAGACCCCTAGCGGGGGGGCCTTTCGGGGAGCTGTTTTTT. Amino acid sequence: CSARPLAGGPFGELFF.

The V and J genes are TRBV27 and TRBJ2-7; weak D call: TRBD2 (6 bases). CDR3 length equals 16 residues. V lost 7 bases and J 4 bases, leaving 23 bases between the germline ends. Germline V gene data show CDR1 as MNHEY and CDR2 as SMNVEV (reference sequence). CDR3 sequence (DNA): TGTGCCAGCATGAGTAGGGGACCCGGGGGATTTTACGAGCAGTACTTC. Translating it yields CASMSRGPGGFYEQYF.

V is TRBV6-2 or TRBV6-3 and J is TRBJ2-7; 10 positions match TRBD1. CDR3 length: 16 residues. V trimming: 4 bases; J trimming: 2 bases; junction bases outside the gene matches: 8. CDR1 MNHEY and CDR2 SVGEGT come from the germline V gene. The CDR3 reads CASSLRGQGRTYEQYF. CDR3 DNA: TGTGCCAGCAGTTTGCGGGGACAGGGGAGGACCTACGAGCAGTACTTC.

This clonotype was seen a handful of times. The chain has TRBV4-1 and TRBJ1-4; D is ambiguous. Trimming took off 4 bases at V and 8 bases at J, with 8 bases between the two ends. CDR1 is MGHRA, CDR2 YSYEKL, per germline. The CDR3 sequence is 12 residues long. The CDR3 is CASSLMGEKLFF. In DNA, the CDR3 is TGCGCCAGCAGCCTAATGGGGGAAAAACTGTTTTTT.

The rearrangement uses TRBV14 and TRBJ1-6; D might be TRBD1 (5 bases). CDR1 and CDR2 from the germline V gene are SGHDN and FVKESK. This CDR3 has 14 amino acids. Deletions cut 4 bases from V and 4 bases from J, with 8 bases between. The CDR3 coding sequence is TGTGCCAGCAGCCCAGACAGATATAATTCACCCCTCCACTTT. The encoded protein is CASSPDRYNSPLHF.